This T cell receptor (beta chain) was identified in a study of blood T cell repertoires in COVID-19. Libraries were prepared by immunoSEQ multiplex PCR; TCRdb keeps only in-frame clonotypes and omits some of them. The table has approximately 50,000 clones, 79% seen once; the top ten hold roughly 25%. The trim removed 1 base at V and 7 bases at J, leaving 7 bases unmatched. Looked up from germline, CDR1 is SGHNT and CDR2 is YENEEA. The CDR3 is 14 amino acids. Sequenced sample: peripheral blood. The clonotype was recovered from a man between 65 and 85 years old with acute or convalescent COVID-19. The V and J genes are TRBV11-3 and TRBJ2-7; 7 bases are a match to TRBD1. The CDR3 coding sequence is TGTGCCAGCAGCTTAGGGGAACAGGGGATTGAGCAGTACTTC. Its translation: CASSLGEQGIEQYF. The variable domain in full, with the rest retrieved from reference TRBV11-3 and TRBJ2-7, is EAGVVQSPRYKIIEKKQPVAFWCNPISGHNTLYWYLQNLGQGPELLIRYENEEAVDDSQLPKDRFSAERLKGVDSTLKIQPAELGDSAVYLCASSLGEQGIEQYFGPGTRLTVT.